This T cell receptor beta chain appears in the sequencing data of a study of shared clonotypes between healthy human individuals. About the research overall: Donor composition was a couple of women and a few men, aged 18 to 49.

Here immunoSEQ multiplex PCR was the method, and the copy in TCRdb shows in-frame clones only, minus some. The profile shows around 1.9 million clones, just under 95% of them singletons. Findings and limits, study-wide: The sole specimen, blood, was sampled, and tissue repertoires likely differ.

A word on this clone: Its antigen remains unknown.

CDR1 and CDR2 from the germline V gene are SGHVS and FQNEAQ. The CDR3 is 15 residues long. After removal of 2 bases from V and 7 bases from J, the junction contained 5 bases not matched to a gene. Naive CD8 cells lacked CD45RO and underwent positive selection for CCR7, leaving out terminally differentiated effector memory CD45RA+ cells. This receptor was obtained from a man between 18 and 35 years old in good health. Some clones in this sample may be carry-over from other donors' samples. Sequencing was carried out using naive CD8+ T cells from PBMCs. The chain links TRBV7-8 to TRBJ2-1, with 10 positions matching TRBD2. The CDR3 loop is CASSLTSGTLNEQFF. In DNA form, the CDR3 reads TGTGCCAGCAGCTTAACTAGCGGGACTCTGAATGAGCAGTTCTTC.